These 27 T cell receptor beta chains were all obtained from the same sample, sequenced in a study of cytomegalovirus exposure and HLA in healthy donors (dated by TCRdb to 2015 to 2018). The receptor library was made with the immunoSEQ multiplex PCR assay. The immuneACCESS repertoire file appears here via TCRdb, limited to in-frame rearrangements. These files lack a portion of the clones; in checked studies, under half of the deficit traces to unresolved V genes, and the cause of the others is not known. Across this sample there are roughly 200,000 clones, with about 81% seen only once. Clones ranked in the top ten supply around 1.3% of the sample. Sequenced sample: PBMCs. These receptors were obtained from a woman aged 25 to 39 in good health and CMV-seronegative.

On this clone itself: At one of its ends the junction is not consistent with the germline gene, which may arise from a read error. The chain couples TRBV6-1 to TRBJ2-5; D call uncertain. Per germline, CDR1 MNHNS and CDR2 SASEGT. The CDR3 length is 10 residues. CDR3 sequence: CASSEAPTNF. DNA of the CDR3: TGTGCCAGCAGTGAAGCGCCAACTAACTTC.

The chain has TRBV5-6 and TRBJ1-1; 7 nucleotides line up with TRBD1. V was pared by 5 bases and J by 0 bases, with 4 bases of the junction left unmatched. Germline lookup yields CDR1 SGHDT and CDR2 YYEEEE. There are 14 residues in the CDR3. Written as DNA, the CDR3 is TGTGCCAGCAGGAGGGGGCTTATGAACACTGAAGCTTTCTTT. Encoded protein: CASRRGLMNTEAFF.

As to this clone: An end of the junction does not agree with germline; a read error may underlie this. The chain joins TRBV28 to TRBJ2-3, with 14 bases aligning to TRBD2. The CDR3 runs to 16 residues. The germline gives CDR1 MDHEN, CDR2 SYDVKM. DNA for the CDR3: TGTGCCAGCAGTTCTGGACTAGCGGGGGGCACCGATACGCAGTATTTT. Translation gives CASSSGLAGGTDTQYF. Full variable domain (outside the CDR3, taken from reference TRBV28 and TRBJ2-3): DVKVTQSSRYLVKRTGEKVFLECVQDMDHENMFWYRQDPGLGLRLIYFSYDVKMKEKGDIPEGYSVSREKKERFSLILESASTNQTSMYLCASSSGLAGGTDTQYFGPGTRLTVL.

CDR3 bases: TGTGCCAGCAGCTTAGTTGGCAGGGGCTATGGCTACACCTTC. Translating gives CASSLVGRGYGYTF. The chain uses TRBV11-2 and TRBJ1-2; D is perhaps TRBD1 (6 bases). Per the germline V gene, CDR1 is SGHAT and CDR2 is FQNNGV. CDR3 length: 14 amino acids. V lost 1 base to trimming and J lost 4 bases, with 10 bases between them.

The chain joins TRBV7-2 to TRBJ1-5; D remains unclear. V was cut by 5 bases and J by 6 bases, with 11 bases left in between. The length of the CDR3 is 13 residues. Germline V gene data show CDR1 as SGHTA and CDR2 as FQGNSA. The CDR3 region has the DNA TGTGCCAGCAGCCGCGGGGTAGGTCAGCCCCAGCATTTT. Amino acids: CASSRGVGQPQHF.

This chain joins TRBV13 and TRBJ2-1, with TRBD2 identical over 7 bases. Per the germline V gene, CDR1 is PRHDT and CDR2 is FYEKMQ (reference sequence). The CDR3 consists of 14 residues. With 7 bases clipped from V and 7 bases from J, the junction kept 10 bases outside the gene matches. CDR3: CASIKAGVGNEQFF. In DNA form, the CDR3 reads TGTGCCAGCATCAAGGCGGGAGTTGGTAATGAGCAGTTCTTC.

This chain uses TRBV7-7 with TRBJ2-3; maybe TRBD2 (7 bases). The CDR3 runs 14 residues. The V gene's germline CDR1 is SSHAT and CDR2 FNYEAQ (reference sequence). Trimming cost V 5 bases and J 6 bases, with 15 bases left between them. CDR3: CASSVAGAEDTQYF. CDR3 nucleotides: TGTGCCAGCAGCGTCGCGGGGGCCGAGGATACGCAGTATTTT.

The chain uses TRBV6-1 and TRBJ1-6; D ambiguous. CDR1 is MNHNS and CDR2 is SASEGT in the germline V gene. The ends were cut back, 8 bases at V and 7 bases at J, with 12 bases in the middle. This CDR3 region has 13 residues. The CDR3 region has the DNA TGTGCCAGCGACCCTTTGAGGAATTCACCCCTCCACTTT. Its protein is CASDPLRNSPLHF.

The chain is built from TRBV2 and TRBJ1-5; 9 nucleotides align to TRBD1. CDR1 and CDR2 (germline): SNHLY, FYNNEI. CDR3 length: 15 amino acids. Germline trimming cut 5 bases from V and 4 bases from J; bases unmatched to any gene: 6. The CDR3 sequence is CASSWGQGKNQPQHF. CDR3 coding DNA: TGTGCCAGCAGTTGGGGACAGGGAAAAAATCAGCCCCAGCATTTT.

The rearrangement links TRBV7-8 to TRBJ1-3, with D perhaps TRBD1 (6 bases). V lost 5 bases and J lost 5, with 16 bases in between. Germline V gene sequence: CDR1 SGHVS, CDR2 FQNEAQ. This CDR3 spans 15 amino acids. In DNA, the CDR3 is TGTGCCAGCAGCCATACAGGGAAATTGAGAAACACCATATATTTT. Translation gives CASSHTGKLRNTIYF.

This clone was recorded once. In DNA form, the CDR3 reads TGTGCCAGTAGTATAGCCCCATCAGATACGCAGTATTTT. It yields the protein CASSIAPSDTQYF. V is TRBV19 and J is TRBJ2-3, with D hard to call. The CDR3 has 13 residues. V was pared by 1 base and J by 4 bases, with 6 bases between. Germline V lookup: CDR1 LNHDA, CDR2 SQIVND (reference sequence). The full variable domain, completed using reference TRBV19 and TRBJ2-3, is DGGITQSPKYLFRKEGQNVTLSCEQNLNHDAMYWYRQDPGQGLRLIYYSQIVNDFQKGDIAEGYSVSREKKESFPLTVTSAQKNPTAFYLCASSIAPSDTQYFGPGTRLTVL.

The CDR3 region is CASGTSGRDIQETQYF. The CDR3 region has the DNA TGTGCCAGTGGGACTAGCGGGAGGGATATCCAAGAGACCCAGTACTTC. The V and J genes are TRBV19 and TRBJ2-5, with 16 bases that match TRBD2. CDR1 is LNHDA and CDR2 is SQIVND in the germline V gene (reference sequence). Trimming took 8 bases from V and 1 from J; bases not matched to a gene: 4. The CDR3 consists of 16 residues.

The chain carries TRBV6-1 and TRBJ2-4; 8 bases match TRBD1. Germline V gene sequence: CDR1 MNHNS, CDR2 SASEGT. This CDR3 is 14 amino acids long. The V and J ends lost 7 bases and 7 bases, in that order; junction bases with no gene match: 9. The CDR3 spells CASTTRTGMNIQYF. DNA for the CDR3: TGTGCCAGCACTACAAGGACAGGGATGAACATTCAGTACTTC.

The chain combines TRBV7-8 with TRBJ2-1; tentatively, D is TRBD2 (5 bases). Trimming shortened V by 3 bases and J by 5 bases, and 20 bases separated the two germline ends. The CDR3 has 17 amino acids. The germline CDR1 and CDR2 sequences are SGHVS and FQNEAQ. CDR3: CASSFHLRGHDNNEQFF. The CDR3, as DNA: TGTGCCAGCAGCTTTCACCTCCGGGGTCACGACAACAATGAGCAGTTCTTC.

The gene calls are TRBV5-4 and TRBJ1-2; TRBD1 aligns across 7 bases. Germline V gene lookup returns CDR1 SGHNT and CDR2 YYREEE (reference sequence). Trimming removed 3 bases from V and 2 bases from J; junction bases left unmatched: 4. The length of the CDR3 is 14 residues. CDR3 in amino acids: CASSWATGNYGYTF. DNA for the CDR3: TGTGCCAGCAGCTGGGCGACAGGGAACTATGGCTACACCTTC.

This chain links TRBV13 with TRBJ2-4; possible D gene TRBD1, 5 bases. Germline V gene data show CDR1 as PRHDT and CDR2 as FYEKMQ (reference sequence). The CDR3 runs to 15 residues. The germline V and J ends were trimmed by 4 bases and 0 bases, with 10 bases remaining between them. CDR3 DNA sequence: TGTGCCAGCAGCTACAGGATGCTAGCCAAAAACATTCAGTACTTC. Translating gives CASSYRMLAKNIQYF.

CDR3 sequence reads: CASSLLTESYEQYF. Here the CDR3 DNA reads TGTGCCAGCTCACTCCTGACTGAATCCTACGAGCAGTACTTC. The gene calls are TRBV18 and TRBJ2-7; no clear D. Germline V gene data show CDR1 as KGHSH and CDR2 as LQKENI. V was clipped by 4 bases and J by 1 base, with 11 bases between them. There are 14 residues in the CDR3.

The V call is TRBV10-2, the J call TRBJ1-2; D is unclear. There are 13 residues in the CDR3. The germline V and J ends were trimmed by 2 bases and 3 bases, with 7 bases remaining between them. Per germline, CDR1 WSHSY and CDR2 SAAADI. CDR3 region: CASSEPFDYGYTF. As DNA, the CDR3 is TGCGCCAGCAGTGAGCCCTTCGACTATGGCTACACCTTC.

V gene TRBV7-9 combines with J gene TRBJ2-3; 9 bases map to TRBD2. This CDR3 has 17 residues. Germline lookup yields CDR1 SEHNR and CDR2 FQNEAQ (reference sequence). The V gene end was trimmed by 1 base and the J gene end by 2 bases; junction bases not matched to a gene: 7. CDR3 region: CASSLGEVAGATDTQYF. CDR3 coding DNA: TGTGCCAGCAGCTTAGGCGAGGTAGCGGGGGCCACAGATACGCAGTATTTT. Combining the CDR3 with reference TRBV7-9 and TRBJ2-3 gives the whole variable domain DTGVSQNPRHKITKRGQNVTFRCDPISEHNRLYWYRQTLGQGPEFLTYFQNEAQLEKSRLLSDRFSAERPKGSFSTLEIQRTEQGDSAMYLCASSLGEVAGATDTQYFGPGTRLTVL.

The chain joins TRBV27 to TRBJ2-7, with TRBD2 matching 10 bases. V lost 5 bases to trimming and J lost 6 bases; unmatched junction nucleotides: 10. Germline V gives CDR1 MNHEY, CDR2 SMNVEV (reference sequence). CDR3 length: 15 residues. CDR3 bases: TGTGCCAGCAGTCTACACCTAGCGGGGGTCGGCGAGCAGTACTTC. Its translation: CASSLHLAGVGEQYF.

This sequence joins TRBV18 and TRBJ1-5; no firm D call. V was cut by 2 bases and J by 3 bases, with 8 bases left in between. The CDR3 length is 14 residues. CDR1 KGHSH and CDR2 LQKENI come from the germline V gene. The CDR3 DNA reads TGTGCCAGCTCACCATTGGCTTCCAATCAGCCCCAGCATTTT. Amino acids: CASSPLASNQPQHF.

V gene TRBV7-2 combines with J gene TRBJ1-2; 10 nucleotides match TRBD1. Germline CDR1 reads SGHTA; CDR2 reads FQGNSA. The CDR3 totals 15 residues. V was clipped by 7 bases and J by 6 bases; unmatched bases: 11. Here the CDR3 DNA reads TGTGCCAGCACCGTCCGGGACAGGGGTTTAGATGGCTACACCTTC. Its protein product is CASTVRDRGLDGYTF.

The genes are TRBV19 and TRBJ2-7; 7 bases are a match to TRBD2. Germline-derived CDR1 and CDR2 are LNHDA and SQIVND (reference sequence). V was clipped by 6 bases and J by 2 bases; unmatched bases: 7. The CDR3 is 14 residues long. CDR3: CASRRGEGPYEQYF. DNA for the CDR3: TGTGCCAGTAGGCGAGGGGAGGGCCCCTACGAGCAGTACTTC.

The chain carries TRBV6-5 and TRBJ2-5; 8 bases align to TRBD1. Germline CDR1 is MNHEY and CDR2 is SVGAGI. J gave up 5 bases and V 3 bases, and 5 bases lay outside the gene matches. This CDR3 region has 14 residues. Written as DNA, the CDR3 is TGTGCCAGCAGTTATGACAGGGGCAGGGAGACCCAGTACTTC. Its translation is CASSYDRGRETQYF.

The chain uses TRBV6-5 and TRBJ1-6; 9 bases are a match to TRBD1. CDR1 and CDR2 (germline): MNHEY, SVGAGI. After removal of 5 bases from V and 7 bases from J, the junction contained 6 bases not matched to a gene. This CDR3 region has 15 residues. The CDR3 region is CASSRGTGSNSPLHF. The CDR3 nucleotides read TGTGCCAGCAGTCGAGGGACAGGGAGCAATTCACCCCTCCACTTT.

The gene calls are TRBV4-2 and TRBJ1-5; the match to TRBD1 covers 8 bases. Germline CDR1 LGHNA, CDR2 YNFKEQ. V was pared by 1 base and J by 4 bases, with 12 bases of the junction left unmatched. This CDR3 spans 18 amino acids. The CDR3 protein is CASSQGMGDGQGNQPQHF. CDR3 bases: TGTGCCAGCAGCCAAGGAATGGGGGATGGACAGGGAAATCAGCCCCAGCATTTT.

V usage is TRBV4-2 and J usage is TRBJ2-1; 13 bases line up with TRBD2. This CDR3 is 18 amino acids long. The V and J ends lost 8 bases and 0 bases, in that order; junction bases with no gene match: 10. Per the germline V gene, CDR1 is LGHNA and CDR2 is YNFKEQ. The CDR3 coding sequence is TGTGCCAGCGCCACTAGCGGGGGGGGTCTAAGCTCCTACAATGAGCAGTTCTTC. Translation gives CASATSGGGLSSYNEQFF.